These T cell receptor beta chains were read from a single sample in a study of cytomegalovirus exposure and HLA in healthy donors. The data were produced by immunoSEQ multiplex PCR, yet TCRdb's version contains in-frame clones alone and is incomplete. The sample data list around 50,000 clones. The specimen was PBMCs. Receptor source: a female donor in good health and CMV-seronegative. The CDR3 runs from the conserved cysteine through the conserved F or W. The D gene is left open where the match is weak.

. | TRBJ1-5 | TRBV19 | CATSKPNSNQPQHF | TGTGCCACTTCGAAACCTAATAGCAATCAGCCCCAGCATTTT
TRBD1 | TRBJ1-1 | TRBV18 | CASSLDRDEAFF | TGTGCCAGCTCGCTTGACAGGGATGAAGCTTTCTTT
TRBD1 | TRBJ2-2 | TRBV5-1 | CASSLSGQGNTGELFF | TGCGCCAGCAGCTTGAGTGGACAGGGGAACACCGGGGAGCTGTTTTTT
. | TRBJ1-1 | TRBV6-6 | CASSYGWPGQNEAFF | TGTGCCAGCAGTTACGGGTGGCCAGGGCAAAATGAAGCTTTCTTT
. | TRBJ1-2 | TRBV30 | CAWSGWGEDYGYTF | TGTGCCTGGAGTGGTTGGGGGGAAGACTATGGCTACACCTTC
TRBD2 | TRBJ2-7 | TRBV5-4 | CASRVLGGSHSYEQYF | TGTGCCAGCCGGGTGCTGGGAGGGAGTCACTCCTACGAGCAGTACTTC
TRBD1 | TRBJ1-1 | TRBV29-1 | CSVMTGTGGNTEAFF | TGCAGCGTGATGACCGGGACAGGGGGGAACACTGAAGCTTTCTTT
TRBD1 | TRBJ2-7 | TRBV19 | CASTGDRDYEQYF | TGTGCCAGTACCGGTGACAGGGATTACGAGCAGTACTTC
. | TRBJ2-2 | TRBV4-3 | CASSQVFAGELFF | TGCGCCAGCAGCCAAGTCTTCGCCGGGGAGCTGTTTTTT
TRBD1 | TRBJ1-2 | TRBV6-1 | CASSGYGTGDEGYTF | TGTGCCAGCAGTGGTTACGGGACAGGGGATGAAGGCTACACCTTC
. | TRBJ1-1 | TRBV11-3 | CASSPKVEGRAEAFF | TGTGCCAGCAGCCCGAAGGTGGAGGGAAGGGCTGAAGCTTTCTTT
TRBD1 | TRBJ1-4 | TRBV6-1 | CASSERGDRMTNEKLFF | TGTGCCAGCAGTGAAAGGGGGGACAGGATGACTAATGAAAAACTGTTTTTT
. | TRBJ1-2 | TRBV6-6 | CASRRSPGEDYGYTF | TGTGCCAGCAGACGCAGTCCGGGAGAGGACTATGGCTACACCTTC
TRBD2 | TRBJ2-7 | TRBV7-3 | CASSLSAGLAGEEQYF | TGTGCCAGCAGCTTATCCGCCGGACTAGCGGGAGAGGAGCAGTACTTC
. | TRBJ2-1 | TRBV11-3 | CASSPRTSFYEQFF | TGTGCCAGCAGCCCCCGGACTTCCTTCTATGAGCAGTTCTTC
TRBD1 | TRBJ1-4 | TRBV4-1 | CASSQQGAREKLFF | TGCGCCAGCAGCCAACAGGGGGCGCGGGAAAAACTGTTTTTT
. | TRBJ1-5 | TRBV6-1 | CASIRAGSNQPQHF | TGTGCCAGCATAAGGGCGGGGAGCAATCAGCCCCAGCATTTT
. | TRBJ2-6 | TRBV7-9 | CASQANVLTF | TGTGCCAGCCAGGCCAACGTCCTGACTTTC
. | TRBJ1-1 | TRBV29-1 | CSVVGQKNTEAFF | TGCAGCGTTGTTGGACAGAAGAACACTGAAGCTTTCTTT
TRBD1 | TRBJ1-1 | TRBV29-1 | CSVTTPGQGIEAFF | TGCAGCGTTACTACTCCGGGACAGGGGATTGAAGCTTTCTTT
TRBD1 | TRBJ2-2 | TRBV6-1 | CASSEGTGGAGELFF | TGTGCCAGCAGTGAAGGGACAGGTGGGGCCGGGGAGCTGTTTTTT
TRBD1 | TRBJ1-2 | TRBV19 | CASSIEPGGASRNYGYTF | TGTGCCAGTAGTATAGAGCCAGGGGGCGCCTCCCGTAACTATGGCTACACCTTC
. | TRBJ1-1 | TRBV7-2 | CASSLVGRAVLNTEAFF | TGTGCCAGCAGCTTAGTGGGCAGGGCTGTACTGAACACTGAAGCTTTCTTT
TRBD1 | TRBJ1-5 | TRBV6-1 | CASSRDSSNQPQHF | TGTGCCAGCAGTAGGGACAGCAGCAATCAGCCCCAGCATTTT
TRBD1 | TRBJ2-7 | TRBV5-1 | CASSLGQVYEQYF | TGCGCCAGCAGCCTCGGACAGGTATACGAGCAGTACTTC
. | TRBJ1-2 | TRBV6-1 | CASSPTKGVSGYTF | TGTGCCAGCAGCCCCACGAAAGGGGTCAGTGGCTACACCTTC
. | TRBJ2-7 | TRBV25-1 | CATNPAGSYEQYF | TGTGCCACCAACCCGGCGGGCTCCTACGAGCAGTACTTC